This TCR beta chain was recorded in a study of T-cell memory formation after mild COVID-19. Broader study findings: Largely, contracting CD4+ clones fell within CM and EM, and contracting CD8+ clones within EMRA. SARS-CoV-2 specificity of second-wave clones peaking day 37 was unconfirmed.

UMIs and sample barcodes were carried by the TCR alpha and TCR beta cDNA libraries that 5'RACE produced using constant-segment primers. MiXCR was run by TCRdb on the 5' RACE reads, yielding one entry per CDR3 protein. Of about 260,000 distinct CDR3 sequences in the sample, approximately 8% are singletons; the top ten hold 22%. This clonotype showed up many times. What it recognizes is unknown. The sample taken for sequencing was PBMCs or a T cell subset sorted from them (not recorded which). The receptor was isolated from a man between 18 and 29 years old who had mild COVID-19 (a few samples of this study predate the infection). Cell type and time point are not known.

CDR3 bases: TGTGCCAGCAGCTTGGACTCAGTGAACACTGAAGCTTTCTTT. It codes for CASSLDSVNTEAFF. This chain connects TRBV5-5 to TRBJ1-1; unclear D gene. This CDR3 contains 14 residues. The V gene's germline CDR1 is SGHKS and CDR2 YYEKEE (reference sequence). With 0 bases removed from V and 0 bases from J, the gap between germline ends came to 6 bases.